This T cell receptor (beta chain) was captured by sequencing in a study of neurological immune-mediated disorders. TCRdb redid the calling of the 5' RACE reads with MiXCR, one entry per CDR3 protein. This sample has approximately 65,000 distinct CDR3 sequences, with 3.5% to 4.5% found just once. This clonotype was picked up many times. V was pared by 3 bases and J by 0 bases, with 8 bases between. Germline assignment: CDR1 SGDLS and CDR2 YYNGEE. The CDR3 totals 14 residues. Sequenced input: PBMCs. The clonotype was recovered from a middle-aged man with multiple sclerosis. This chain joins TRBV9 and TRBJ2-3, with D tentatively TRBD2 (6 bases). CDR3 in amino acids: CASSAGSSTDTQYF. The CDR3 DNA follows: TGTGCCAGCAGCGCCGGGAGTAGCACAGATACGCAGTATTTT.